This T cell receptor beta chain was sequenced during a study of T cell responses to AZD1222 COVID-19 vaccine. Germline lookup yields CDR1 MNHEY and CDR2 SVGAGI. V lost 5 bases and J 2 bases, leaving 13 bases between the germline ends. The CDR3 is made up of 14 amino acids. Generated by immunoSEQ multiplex PCR, the TCRdb table keeps only in-frame clones and is missing some. Altogether fewer than 130,000 clones are present, 88% being singletons, with the ten largest covering 1.6%. V and J are TRBV6-5 and TRBJ2-7; tentatively, D is TRBD1 (6 bases). The sample in question was peripheral blood, obtained on day 0 of AZD1222 vaccination. This clonotype originated in an adult in good health. The CDR3 DNA is TGTGCCAGCAGTACACCGGACAGAACCTACGAGCAGTACTTC. Encoded protein: CASSTPDRTYEQYF.